This TCR beta chain appears in the sequencing data of a study of blood T cell repertoires in COVID-19 (TCRdb year 2020). About the study as a whole: The collaborator samples originated in the United States, Italy and Spain and spanned the acute and convalescent phases of COVID-19. The material from the prospective study consisted of cDNA or gDNA derived from T cells, B-cell-depleted T cells, or PBMCs. Deeply sampled blood TCRbeta repertoires from subjects exposed to, actively infected with, or recovered from COVID-19 were included in the dataset. The repertoires were released in a freely available public database meant as a resource for research on the immune response to SARS-CoV-2. The samples were drawn from two sources: the first 160 participants of the ongoing ImmuneRACE study, and 1,200 or so subjects contributed by 6 global collaborators. A de-identified subject ID, COVID-19 status, age in years and sex were almost always included in the sample metadata. Where HLA class I and class II types were available, the types were taken from metadata supplied by the sample provider, not from assay-based typing. Results the study describes overall, beyond this receptor: The amount of clinical and demographic metadata varied by source and participant and was provided uncurated.

V lost 5 bases and J lost 8 bases, and the count of bases not matched to a germline gene is 7. Sequences SEHNR (CDR1) and FQNEAQ (CDR2) are obtained from the germline V gene (reference sequence). The CDR3, from cysteine to phenylalanine, totals 13 residues. Of all the DNA, just the CDR3 is kept, 39 bases in frame from base 1. This clone has more than one count but fewer than ten. Its binding antigen is unknown. Base-call qualities are not available, and no considerably larger clone is one nucleotide away. Whole blood was collected in K2EDTA tubes by collaborating institutions according to the institutions' own protocols. Collaborator samples were shipped for TCRbeta analysis as frozen whole blood, isolated PBMCs, or DNA extracted from either sample type. TCRbeta CDR3 regions were amplified from genomic DNA by means of the immunoSEQ Assay, a bias-controlled multiplex PCR. The authors' pipeline ran thus. Nucleated cell counts per sample were estimated from amplification of reference gene primers within the assay. Sequence reads were collapsed and filtered to measure the absolute abundance of every unique TCRbeta CDR3 rearrangement. Productive Simpson clonality was computed per sample as the square root of Simpson's diversity index over productive rearrangements. The table was pulled from immuneACCESS by TCRdb, which kept in-frame rearrangements only. Such tables lose some clones; where checked, under half of the loss comes from unresolved V genes, and the rest has no known cause. V and J calls and clone size come straight from that table; D and trimming were deduced from the DNA. The sample has some 49,000 clones on record, around four fifths of them singletons. The biggest ten clones account for roughly 2.7% of the sample.

The rearranged chain carries TRBV7-9 and TRBJ1-2; the junction holds 8 bases that match TRBD1. The sample consisted of peripheral blood. The TCR comes from a woman between 55 and 75 years old with acute or convalescent COVID-19. CDR3 loop: CASSVQGARGYTF. The nucleotide sequence reads as follows: TGTGCCAGCAGCGTGCAGGGGGCACGGGGCTACACCTTC.